This passage covers 17 T cell receptor beta chains from one sample sequenced in a study of beta chain features in type 1 diabetes. What these receptors recognize is not known. Sequenced material consisted of expressed TCRB transcripts (all of the isolated RNA was reverse transcribed). Libraries were prepared by immunoSEQ multiplex PCR; TCRdb keeps only in-frame clonotypes and omits some of them. The sample holds about 270,000 clones, roughly an eighth seen once. General study points: Patients with Type 1 diabetes showed moderately but significantly shorter TCRB CDR3s in all four CD4+ subsets.

Material: naive CD4+ T cells from blood. These receptors came from a man aged 30-40 years with type 1 diabetes.

V and J are TRBV6-6 and TRBJ1-2; TRBD1 agrees at 11 bases. CDR1 and CDR2 from the germline V gene are MNHNY and SVGAGI (reference sequence). This CDR3 contains 14 residues. With 6 bases clipped from V and 8 bases from J, the junction kept 8 bases outside the gene matches. The CDR3 sequence is CASSIPGQGGGYTF. The CDR3 nucleotides read TGTGCCAGCAGCATACCGGGACAGGGGGGCGGCTACACCTTC.

V and J are TRBV5-1 and TRBJ2-1; 12 bases are shared with TRBD2. V dropped 0 bases and J dropped 7; count of bases not matched to a gene: 2. The CDR3 has 15 amino acids. The germline CDR1 and CDR2 sequences are SGHRS and YFSETQ. CDR3: CASSLGGTSGNEQFF. DNA of the CDR3: TGCGCCAGCAGCTTGGGGGGGACTAGCGGGAATGAGCAGTTCTTC.

The rearrangement uses TRBV7-8 and TRBJ1-5; 10 nucleotides agree with TRBD1. V gave up 2 bases and J gave up 5 bases; unmatched junction bases: 6. The germline V gene has CDR1 SGHVS and CDR2 FQNEAQ. The CDR3 extends over 16 amino acids. The CDR3 DNA follows: TGTGCCAGCAGCTTACAGACGACAGGGGGCTATCAGCCCCAGCATTTT. The encoded protein is CASSLQTTGGYQPQHF.

In its sample, this clone was seen a few times. V gene TRBV6-1 combines with J gene TRBJ2-5; TRBD2 matches at 10 bases. CDR1 and CDR2 from the germline V gene are MNHNS and SASEGT. V shed 10 bases, J shed 5 bases, and the junction held 4 bases outside the gene matches. The CDR3 totals 12 residues. CDR3 nucleotides: TGTGCCATCGTAGCGGGAGGTGAGACCCAGTACTTC. Translation: CAIVAGGETQYF.

Only a few counts were recorded for this clone. The chain couples TRBV29-1 to TRBJ2-3, with TRBD2 identical over 7 bases. Per germline, CDR1 SQVTM and CDR2 ANQGSEA. J gave up 0 bases and V 3 bases, and 3 bases lay outside the gene matches. This CDR3 comprises 14 residues. The CDR3 region has the DNA TGCAGCGTTGATGCGGGAGCTAGCACAGATACGCAGTATTTT. This gives the protein CSVDAGASTDTQYF.

The DNA for the CDR3 is TGTGCCAGCTGGCGGCCGAACACTGAAGCTTTCTTT. It specifies CASWRPNTEAFF. The chain joins TRBV6-4 to TRBJ1-1; no clear D. The V gene lost 8 bases and the J gene lost 1 base, with 8 bases spanning the gap. Germline lookup yields CDR1 MRHNA and CDR2 SNTAGT. There are 12 residues in the CDR3.

This clone was seen a few times. V and J are TRBV7-2 and TRBJ1-5, with TRBD1 as a possible D gene (5 bases). This CDR3 is 14 amino acids long. Germline V gene lookup returns CDR1 SGHTA and CDR2 FQGNSA. Between the trimmed V and J ends, which lost 3 bases and 5 bases, there was a span of 11 bases. CDR3 coding DNA: TGTGCCAGCAGCTTCGGGGGAGTAGATCAGCCCCAGCATTTT. This translates into CASSFGGVDQPQHF.

V gene TRBV30 combines with J gene TRBJ2-7, with D unresolved. V was cut by 4 bases and J by 4 bases, with 17 bases left in between. CDR1 GTSNPN and CDR2 SVGIG come from the germline V gene (reference sequence). This CDR3 is built from 14 residues. The CDR3 nucleotides are TGTGCCTGGAATGCAGGCGTCCACGTATACGAGCAGTACTTC. It translates to CAWNAGVHVYEQYF.

This clone was picked up a small number of times. The V call is TRBV18, the J call TRBJ2-1; 9 nucleotides match TRBD1. The CDR3 has 14 amino acids. The junction had 7 bases not matched to a gene; V was cut back by 8 bases and J by 5 bases. From germline, CDR1 is KGHSH and CDR2 LQKENI. CDR3 residues: CASATGTGNNEQFF. The CDR3 DNA reads TGTGCCAGCGCTACCGGGACAGGGAACAATGAGCAGTTCTTC.

The chain recombines TRBV28 with TRBJ1-2; possible D gene TRBD1, 5 bases. CDR1 and CDR2 (germline): MDHEN, SYDVKM. Trimming stripped 4 bases from V and 7 bases from J, with 10 bases between. This CDR3 spans 12 amino acids. In DNA form, the CDR3 reads TGTGCCAGCAGTTCCCGACAGATTGGCTACACCTTC. It specifies CASSSRQIGYTF.

The J gene is TRBJ2-7, the V gene TRBV7-8; a possible D gene is TRBD2 (6 bases). V was shortened by 4 bases and J by 0 bases, with 10 bases between the two germline ends. In germline, CDR1 is SGHVS, CDR2 FQNEAQ. This CDR3 spans 14 amino acids. CDR3 sequence (DNA): TGTGCCAGCAGCTCCGGGACTCTCTCCTACGAGCAGTACTTC. Its translation is CASSSGTLSYEQYF.

This clone came up a few times. The chain uses TRBV11-2 and TRBJ2-2; D might be TRBD2 (6 bases). Germline V gene data show CDR1 as SGHAT and CDR2 as FQNNGV. The CDR3 sequence is 13 residues long. Trimming stripped 5 bases from V and 7 bases from J, with 11 bases between. CDR3 protein: CASSRQGGGELFF. DNA for the CDR3: TGTGCCAGCAGCCGTCAGGGAGGCGGGGAGCTGTTTTTT. The complete variable domain, with remaining parts taken from reference TRBV11-2 and TRBJ2-2, reads EAGVAQSPRYKIIEKRQSVAFWCNPISGHATLYWYQQILGQGPKLLIQFQNNGVVDDSQLPKDRFSAERLKGVDSTLKIQPAKLEDSAVYLCASSRQGGGELFFGEGSRLTVL.

V is TRBV4-2 and J is TRBJ2-6; tentatively, D is TRBD2 (6 bases). Germline CDR1 LGHNA, CDR2 YNFKEQ. This CDR3 has 18 amino acids. V was trimmed by 4 bases and J by 2 bases, leaving 18 bases between them. Here the CDR3 DNA reads TGTGCCAGCAGCCGAGGGTCCTCCGGGAGCACTGGGGCCAACGTCCTGACTTTC. Translating it yields CASSRGSSGSTGANVLTF.

This clone was counted a few times. This chain uses TRBV29-1 with TRBJ2-1; 7 bases match TRBD2. V lost 2 bases and J lost 0; bases outside the gene matches: 7. The CDR3 contains 16 residues. From germline, CDR1 is SQVTM and CDR2 ANQGSEA. The CDR3 loop reads CSVEFPAGSSYNEQFF. CDR3 coding DNA: TGCAGCGTTGAATTCCCAGCGGGGAGCTCCTACAATGAGCAGTTCTTC.

This chain connects TRBV7-7 to TRBJ1-4; D is ambiguous. Germline CDR1 and CDR2: SSHAT and FNYEAQ (reference sequence). V lost 1 base to trimming and J lost 5 bases, with 11 bases between them. This CDR3 has 15 residues. CDR3 sequence (DNA): TGTGCCAGCAGCTTAGGCGGCAGCGGGAATGAAAAACTGTTTTTT. Translated: CASSLGGSGNEKLFF.

The J gene is TRBJ1-2, the V gene TRBV5-1; D not resolved. CDR1 is SGHRS and CDR2 is YFSETQ in the germline V gene. Trimming stripped 1 base from V and 2 bases from J, with 12 bases between. The CDR3 is 15 residues long. The CDR3 DNA reads as TGCGCCAGCAGCTTGTCTTTTGGCAACAACTATGGCTACACCTTC. Protein sequence: CASSLSFGNNYGYTF.

The chain links TRBV6-5 to TRBJ2-3; no reliable D call. Germline CDR1 reads MNHEY; CDR2 reads SVGAGI. Trimming left V 6 bases short and J 0 bases short, with 10 bases between. The CDR3 totals 14 residues. CDR3 sequence: CASSYGPSTDTQYF. The CDR3 region has the DNA TGTGCCAGCAGCTATGGGCCAAGCACAGATACGCAGTATTTT.